Sequencing of this T cell receptor (beta chain) was carried out in a study of T-cell reconstitution after alpha-beta-depleted transplantation in children. Findings of the study overall: Newly generated T cells supplied most T-cell counts and diversity one year post-transplant.

This clonotype has only a few counts. The antigen remains undetermined. The authors prepared the TCRbeta library with unique molecular identifiers. MiXCR, run by TCRdb on the PCR reads, gives a single entry per CDR3 protein. The sample carries approximately 800,000 distinct CDR3 sequences, under 20% recorded once. The ends lost 6 bases at V and 11 bases at J; junction bases unmatched: 4. The CDR3 spans 11 residues. Material: PBMCs, mostly from graft donor cells, obtained 360 days after TCRalphabeta/CD19-depleted stem cell transplant. The J gene is TRBJ1-1, the V gene TRBV12-3 or TRBV12-4; 9 bases line up with TRBD1. The TCR sequence derives from a male patient younger than 18 who had a stem cell transplant for acute lymphoblastic leukemia, so the T cells may come from the graft donor. CDR3 sequence: CASRDRGLAFF. DNA for the CDR3: TGTGCCAGCAGAGACAGGGGGTTGGCTTTCTTT.